Below, 15 T cell receptor beta chains from the same sample are listed, as sequenced in a study of early T cells in non-severe SARS-CoV-2 infection (TCRdb year 2021). Libraries were built with 5' RACE. TCRdb names NextSeq 500 as the instrument used. The public reads were reprocessed in TCRdb via fastp at Q25 and MiXCR, keeping in-frame beta chains. Each entry is one CDR3 protein sequence, shown with its most common DNA and genes. This sample has some 19,000 distinct CDR3 sequences in its table, and over 4% of those were observed once. The top ten hold approximately 7.2% of the sample. The sample taken for sequencing was whole blood. These receptors were taken from an adult who was a healthcare worker with PCR-confirmed SARS-CoV-2 infection or an uninfected control (not recorded which).

This clonotype was detected many times. The chain combines TRBV4-3 with TRBJ2-1, with D possibly matching TRBD2 (6 bases). V shed 0 bases and J shed 7 bases, with 10 bases lying between them. The germline V gene has CDR1 LGHNA and CDR2 YSLEER. This CDR3 comprises 14 residues. DNA for the CDR3: TGCGCCAGCAGCCAAGATACTAGCAGGAATGAGCAGTTCTTC. Translating gives CASSQDTSRNEQFF.

This clonotype has at least ten counts. The chain employs TRBV18 and TRBJ1-1; 9 bases align to TRBD1. The junction had 14 bases not matched to a gene; V was cut back by 6 bases and J by 3 bases. Germline lookup yields CDR1 KGHSH and CDR2 LQKENI. The CDR3 extends over 17 amino acids. The DNA for the CDR3 is TGTGCCAGCTCCACCAAACGGGACAGGGTCTACCACACTGAAGCTTTCTTT. This translates into CASSTKRDRVYHTEAFF.

This clonotype occurred a few times. The rearrangement joins TRBV7-2 to TRBJ2-5; D unresolved. Trimming stripped 1 base from V and 7 bases from J, with 7 bases between. This CDR3 comprises 12 residues. CDR1 and CDR2 (germline): SGHTA, FQGNSA. CDR3 residues: CASSLVMGTQYF. Written as DNA, the CDR3 is TGTGCCAGCAGCTTAGTCATGGGGACCCAGTACTTC.

The table lists this clonotype with a few counts. The rearrangement uses TRBV12-3 or TRBV12-4 and TRBJ1-6; D is ambiguous. The CDR3 extends over 13 amino acids. Between the trimmed V and J ends, which lost 2 bases and 7 bases, there was a span of 6 bases. CDR3: CASSLSVNSPLHF. CDR3 in DNA: TGTGCCAGCAGTTTAAGTGTAAATTCACCCCTCCACTTT.

This clonotype came up many times. V usage is TRBV6-2 or TRBV6-3 and J usage is TRBJ2-3; TRBD2 matches at 10 bases. The germline CDR1 and CDR2 sequences are MNHEY and SVGEGT. V lost 2 bases to trimming and J lost 0 bases; unmatched junction nucleotides: 5. This CDR3 has 17 amino acids. The DNA for the CDR3 is TGTGCCAGCAGTTACCAAAGCGGGGGGGTAAGCACAGATACGCAGTATTTT. Protein sequence: CASSYQSGGVSTDTQYF.

This clonotype was observed at least ten times. The rearrangement uses TRBV9 and TRBJ2-7; 8 nucleotides line up with TRBD1. The junction had 5 bases not matched to a gene; V was cut back by 3 bases and J by 0 bases. Germline V gene sequence: CDR1 SGDLS, CDR2 YYNGEE. The CDR3 extends over 15 amino acids. The CDR3 DNA reads TGTGCCAGCAGCGCAGCCGGGACAGGCTCCTACGAGCAGTACTTC. Translating it yields CASSAAGTGSYEQYF.

This clonotype was detected ten times or more. J is TRBJ2-7 and V is TRBV6-1, with D perhaps matching TRBD2 (6 bases). The germline V gene encodes CDR1 MNHNS and CDR2 SASEGT. Trimming left V 10 bases short and J 2 bases short, with 12 bases between. This CDR3 has 12 amino acids. The CDR3 region has the DNA TGTGCCATCCGAGGACTAACCTACGAGCAGTACTTC. Protein sequence: CAIRGLTYEQYF.

This clonotype was recorded a few times. V is TRBV7-9 and J is TRBJ2-1; D is perhaps TRBD1 (6 bases). The germline CDR1 and CDR2 sequences are SEHNR and FQNEAQ (reference sequence). The length of the CDR3 is 15 residues. V gave up 3 bases and J gave up 6 bases, with 15 bases separating them. The CDR3 is CASSFMGAPRNEQFF. The CDR3 bases are TGTGCCAGCAGCTTTATGGGGGCCCCCCGCAATGAGCAGTTCTTC.

At least ten counts were recorded for this clonotype. The chain carries TRBV18 and TRBJ1-1; D is ambiguous. The V gene's germline CDR1 is KGHSH and CDR2 LQKENI. The CDR3 sequence is 14 residues long. V was shortened by 6 bases and J by 3 bases, with 14 bases between the two germline ends. The CDR3: CASSLGLEDTEAFF. As DNA, the CDR3 is TGTGCCAGCTCGTTAGGGCTGGAGGACACTGAAGCTTTCTTT.

This clonotype was counted ten times or more. The chain has TRBV5-5 and TRBJ1-2; D unresolved. The V end was cut by 7 bases, the J end by 8 bases, with 18 bases between. This CDR3 spans 13 amino acids. CDR1 is SGHKS and CDR2 is YYEKEE in the germline V gene (reference sequence). DNA for the CDR3: TGTGCCAGCGCGGTGCGGGGTAGCGACGGCTACACCTTC. Protein product: CASAVRGSDGYTF.

This clonotype was seen repeatedly, ten times or more. J is TRBJ1-5 and V is TRBV5-6; a possible D gene is TRBD1 (5 bases). V was pared by 5 bases and J by 1 base, with 22 bases between. In germline, CDR1 is SGHDT, CDR2 YYEEEE. The CDR3 has 18 residues. The CDR3 loop reads CASRPDDGEGRSNQPQHF. The DNA for the CDR3 is TGTGCCAGCAGGCCGGACGACGGGGAGGGGAGGAGCAATCAGCCCCAGCATTTT.

This clonotype has a count of ten or more. CDR3 nucleotides: TGTGCCAGCAGTGACGGGGAGAACACTGAAGCTTTCTTT. It specifies CASSDGENTEAFF. The chain recombines TRBV6-4 with TRBJ1-1; D is unresolved. Trimming removed 2 bases from V and 1 base from J, with 5 bases in between. CDR3 size: 13 residues. Germline V gives CDR1 MRHNA, CDR2 SNTAGT.

Ten or more counts support this clonotype. The rearrangement uses TRBV6-2 or TRBV6-3 and TRBJ2-5, with a tentative D call TRBD2 (6 bases). This CDR3 region has 16 residues. Deletions cut 2 bases from V and 2 bases from J, with 15 bases between. Germline CDR1 is MNHEY and CDR2 is SVGEGT. The DNA of the CDR3 is TGTGCCAGCAGTTACCCTAGCAGCGGGTTGCAAGAGACCCAGTACTTC. It is translated as CASSYPSSGLQETQYF.

This clonotype has at least ten counts. The chain couples TRBV6-2 or TRBV6-3 to TRBJ1-4, with 7 nucleotides matching TRBD1. With V trimmed by 6 bases and J by 4 bases, 5 bases remained unmatched. The CDR3 totals 14 residues. CDR1 and CDR2 from the germline V gene are MNHEY and SVGEGT. CDR3 DNA: TGTGCCAGCAGACCGACAGGGAATAATGAAAAACTGTTTTTT. It specifies CASRPTGNNEKLFF.

This clonotype was detected many times. V and J are TRBV6-5 and TRBJ2-1; 12 nucleotides match TRBD2. With 6 bases clipped from V and 0 bases from J, the junction kept 9 bases outside the gene matches. This CDR3 comprises 18 residues. Germline CDR1 reads MNHEY; CDR2 reads SVGAGI. In DNA, the CDR3 is TGTGCCAGCAGCACGGGACTAGCGGGTCGGGCCTCCTACAATGAGCAGTTCTTC. Protein product: CASSTGLAGRASYNEQFF.